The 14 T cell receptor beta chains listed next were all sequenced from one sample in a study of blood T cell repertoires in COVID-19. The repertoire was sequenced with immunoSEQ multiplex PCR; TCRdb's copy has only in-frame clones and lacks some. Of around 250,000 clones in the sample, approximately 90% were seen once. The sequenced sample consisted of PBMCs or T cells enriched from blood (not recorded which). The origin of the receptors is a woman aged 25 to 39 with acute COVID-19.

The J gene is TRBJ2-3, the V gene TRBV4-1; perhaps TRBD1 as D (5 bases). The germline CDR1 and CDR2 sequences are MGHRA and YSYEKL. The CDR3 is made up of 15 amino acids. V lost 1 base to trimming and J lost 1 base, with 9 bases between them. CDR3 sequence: CASSQAPRGTDTQYF. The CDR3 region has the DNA TGCGCCAGCAGCCAAGCCCCCAGGGGCACAGATACGCAGTATTTT.

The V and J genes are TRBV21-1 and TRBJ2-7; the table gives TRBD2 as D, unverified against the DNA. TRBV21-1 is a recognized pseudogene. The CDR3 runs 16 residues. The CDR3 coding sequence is TGTGCCAGCAGCAACTATCTAGCGGGAGCTCCTTACGAGCAGTACTTC. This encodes CASSNYLAGAPYEQYF.

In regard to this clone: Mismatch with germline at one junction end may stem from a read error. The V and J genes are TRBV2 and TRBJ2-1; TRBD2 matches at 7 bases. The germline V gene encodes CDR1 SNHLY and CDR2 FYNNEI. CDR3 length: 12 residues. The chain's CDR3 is CASSRLSSGLLF. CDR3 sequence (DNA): TGTGCCAGCAGCCGTCTGTCTAGCGGTCTCCTCTTC.

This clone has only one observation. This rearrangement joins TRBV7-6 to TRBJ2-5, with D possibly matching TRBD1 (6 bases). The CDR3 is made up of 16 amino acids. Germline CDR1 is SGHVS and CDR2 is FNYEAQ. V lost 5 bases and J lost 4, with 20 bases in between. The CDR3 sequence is CASSHPGQGNLETQYF. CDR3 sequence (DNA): TGTGCCAGCAGCCACCCGGGGCAGGGGAATTTAGAGACCCAGTACTTC.

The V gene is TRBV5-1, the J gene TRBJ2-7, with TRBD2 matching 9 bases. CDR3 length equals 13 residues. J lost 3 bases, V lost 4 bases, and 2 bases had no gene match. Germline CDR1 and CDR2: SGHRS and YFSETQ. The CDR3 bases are TGCGCCAGCAGCCCTAGCGGGAACTACGAGCAGTACTTC. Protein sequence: CASSPSGNYEQYF.

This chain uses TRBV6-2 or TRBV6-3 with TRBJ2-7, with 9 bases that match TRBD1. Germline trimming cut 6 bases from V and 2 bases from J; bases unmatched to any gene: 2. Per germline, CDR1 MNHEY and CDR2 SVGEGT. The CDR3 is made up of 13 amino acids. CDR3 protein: CASSWTGAYEQYF. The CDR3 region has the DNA TGTGCCAGCAGCTGGACAGGGGCCTACGAGCAGTACTTC.

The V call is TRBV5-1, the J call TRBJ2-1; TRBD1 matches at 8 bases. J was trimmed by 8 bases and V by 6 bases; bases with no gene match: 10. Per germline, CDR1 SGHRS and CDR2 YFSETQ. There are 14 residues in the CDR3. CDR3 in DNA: TGCGCCAGCATCCCAGGACAGGGTCACGATGAGCAGTTCTTC. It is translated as CASIPGQGHDEQFF. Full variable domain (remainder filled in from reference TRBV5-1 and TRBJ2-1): KAGVTQTPRYLIKTRGQQVTLSCSPISGHRSVSWYQQTPGQGLQFLFEYFSETQRNKGNFPGRFSGRQFSNSRSEMNVSTLELGDSALYLCASIPGQGHDEQFFGPGTRLTVL.

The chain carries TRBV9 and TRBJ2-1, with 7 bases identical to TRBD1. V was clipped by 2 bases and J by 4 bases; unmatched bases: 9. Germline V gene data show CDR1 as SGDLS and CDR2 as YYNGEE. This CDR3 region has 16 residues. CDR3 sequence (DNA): TGTGCCAGCAGCGTCTCCGGGACAGAGGAGTACAATGAGCAGTTCTTC. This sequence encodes CASSVSGTEEYNEQFF.

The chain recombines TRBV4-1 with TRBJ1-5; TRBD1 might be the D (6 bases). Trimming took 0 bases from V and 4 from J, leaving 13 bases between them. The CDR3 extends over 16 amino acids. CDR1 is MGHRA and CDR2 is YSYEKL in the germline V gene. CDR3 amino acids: CASSQEAGGSNQPQHF. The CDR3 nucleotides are TGCGCCAGCAGCCAAGAGGCTGGGGGCTCGAATCAGCCCCAGCATTTT.

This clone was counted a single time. In DNA, the CDR3 is TGTGCCAGCAGTCAGACAGCCTTTAATGAAAAACTGTTTTTT. Translated, it gives CASSQTAFNEKLFF. V and J are TRBV6-6 and TRBJ1-4; D might be TRBD1 (5 bases). With 5 bases removed from V and 4 bases from J, the gap between germline ends came to 11 bases. The CDR3 is 14 residues long. Germline CDR1 is MNHNY and CDR2 is SVGAGI (reference sequence).

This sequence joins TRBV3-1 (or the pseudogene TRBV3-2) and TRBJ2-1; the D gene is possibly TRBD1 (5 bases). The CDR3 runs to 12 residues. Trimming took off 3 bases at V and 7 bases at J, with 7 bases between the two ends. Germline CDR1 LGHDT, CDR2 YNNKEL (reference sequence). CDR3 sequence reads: CASSQDKNEQFF. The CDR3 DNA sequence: TGTGCCAGCAGCCAGGACAAGAATGAGCAGTTCTTC.

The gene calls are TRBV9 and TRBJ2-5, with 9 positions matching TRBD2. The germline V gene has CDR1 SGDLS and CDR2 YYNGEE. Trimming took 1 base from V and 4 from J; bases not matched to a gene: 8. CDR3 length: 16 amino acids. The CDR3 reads CASSVTGSGSLETQYF. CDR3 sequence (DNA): TGTGCCAGCAGCGTAACCGGTAGCGGGAGTTTAGAGACCCAGTACTTC.

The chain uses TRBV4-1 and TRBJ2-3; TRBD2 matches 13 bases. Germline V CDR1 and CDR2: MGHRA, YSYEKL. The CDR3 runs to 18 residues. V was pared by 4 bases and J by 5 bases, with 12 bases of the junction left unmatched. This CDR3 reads CASSLVEGLAGAEDTQYF. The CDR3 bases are TGCGCCAGCAGCCTCGTGGAAGGACTAGCGGGAGCGGAAGATACGCAGTATTTT.

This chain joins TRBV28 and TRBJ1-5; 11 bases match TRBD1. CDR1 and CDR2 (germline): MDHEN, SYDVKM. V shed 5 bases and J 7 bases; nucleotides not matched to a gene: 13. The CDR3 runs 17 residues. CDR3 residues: CASSRLTDRGLGQPQHF. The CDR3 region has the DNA TGTGCCAGCAGTCGACTTACGGACAGGGGGCTTGGACAGCCCCAGCATTTT.